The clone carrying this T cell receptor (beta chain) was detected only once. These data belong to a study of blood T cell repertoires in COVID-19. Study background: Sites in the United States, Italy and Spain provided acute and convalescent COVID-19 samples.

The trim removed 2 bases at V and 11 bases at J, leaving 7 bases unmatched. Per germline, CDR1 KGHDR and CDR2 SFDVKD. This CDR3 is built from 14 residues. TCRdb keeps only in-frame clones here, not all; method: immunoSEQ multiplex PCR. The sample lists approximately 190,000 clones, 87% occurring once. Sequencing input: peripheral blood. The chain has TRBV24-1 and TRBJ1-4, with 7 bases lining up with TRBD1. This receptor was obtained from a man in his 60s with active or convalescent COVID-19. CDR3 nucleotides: TGTGCCACCAGTGATTCGAACAGGGGCGGGAAACTGTTTTTT. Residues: CATSDSNRGGKLFF.